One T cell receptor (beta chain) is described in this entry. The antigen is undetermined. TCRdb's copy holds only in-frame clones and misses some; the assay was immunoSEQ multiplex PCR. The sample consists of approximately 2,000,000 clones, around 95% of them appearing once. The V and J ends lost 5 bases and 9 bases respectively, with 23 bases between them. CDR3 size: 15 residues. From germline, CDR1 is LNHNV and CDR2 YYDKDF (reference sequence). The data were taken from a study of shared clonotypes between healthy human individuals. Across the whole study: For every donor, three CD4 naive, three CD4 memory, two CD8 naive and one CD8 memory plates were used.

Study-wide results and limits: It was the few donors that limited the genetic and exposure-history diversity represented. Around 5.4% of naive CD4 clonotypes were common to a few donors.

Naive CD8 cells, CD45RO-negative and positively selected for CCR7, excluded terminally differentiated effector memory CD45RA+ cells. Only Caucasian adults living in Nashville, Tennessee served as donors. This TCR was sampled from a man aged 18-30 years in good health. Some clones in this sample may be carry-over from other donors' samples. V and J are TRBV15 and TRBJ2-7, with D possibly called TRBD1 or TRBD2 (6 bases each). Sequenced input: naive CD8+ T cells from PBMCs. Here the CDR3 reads CATSLRRGASTLQYF. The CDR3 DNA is TGTGCCACCAGCCTCAGGAGGGGGGCGAGTACGTTGCAGTACTTC.